This TCR beta chain was captured in a study of T cell responses to AZD1222 COVID-19 vaccine. Profiled with immunoSEQ multiplex PCR; TCRdb holds only in-frame clones, not every one. Among some 130,000 clones listed, roughly 90% were seen once. To note about this clone: What it recognizes is unknown.

Study-level findings and limits: Reports indicate that nearly half of spike-specific TCRs are directed at unmutated variant regions. Spike-specific TCR breadth and depth rose after two AZD1222 doses. Spike as a whole was targeted by vaccine-associated CD4 TCRs, dominant at 160-218 and 743-854.

This sequence originates from an adult in good health. Sequencing used peripheral blood, obtained on day 0 of AZD1222 vaccination.

The CDR3 sequence: CASSFGQGAGYTF. CDR3 in DNA: TGTGCCAGCAGCTTTGGACAGGGGGCTGGCTACACCTTC. The chain carries TRBV7-2 and TRBJ1-2, with TRBD1 matching over 11 bases. CDR1 is SGHTA, CDR2 FQGNSA, per germline. Germline trimming cut 3 bases from V and 7 bases from J; bases unmatched to any gene: 1. The CDR3 totals 13 residues.